This T cell receptor beta chain comes out of a study of CD8+ T cells in alopecia areata. At the level of the study: Patients in the treated group were given tofacitinib by mouth, 5 to 10 mg twice a day.

The V end lost 4 bases, the J end lost 6 bases, and 25 bases lay between the germline ends. The germline CDR1 and CDR2 sequences are SGHRS and YFSETQ. This CDR3 has 17 residues. Treatment defined: oral pan-JAK inhibitor, 5-10 mg twice daily. Individuals with alopecia areata gave both lesional scalp punch biopsies and peripheral blood for collection. RNA extraction and reverse transcription yielded cDNA as sequencing template. The assay was immunoSEQ multiplex PCR, and TCRdb's table has in-frame clones only and misses some. The sample gives 190,000 or so clones, about 60% of which show up once; around 13% is in the top ten.

The chain is built from TRBV5-1 and TRBJ2-5; possibly TRBD2 for D (6 bases). The sample consisted of CD8+ T cells sorted from blood, taken at week 24, from a patient treated with tofacitinib. The sequence derives from a human donor with alopecia areata. In DNA, the CDR3 is TGCGCCAGCAGCCTGAGAGATCGAGGGCAGGGCGGGAAGACCCAGTACTTC. This codes for CASSLRDRGQGGKTQYF. Full variable domain (remainder filled in from reference TRBV5-1 and TRBJ2-5): KAGVTQTPRYLIKTRGQQVTLSCSPISGHRSVSWYQQTPGQGLQFLFEYFSETQRNKGNFPGRFSGRQFSNSRSEMNVSTLELGDSALYLCASSLRDRGQGGKTQYFGPGTRLLVL.